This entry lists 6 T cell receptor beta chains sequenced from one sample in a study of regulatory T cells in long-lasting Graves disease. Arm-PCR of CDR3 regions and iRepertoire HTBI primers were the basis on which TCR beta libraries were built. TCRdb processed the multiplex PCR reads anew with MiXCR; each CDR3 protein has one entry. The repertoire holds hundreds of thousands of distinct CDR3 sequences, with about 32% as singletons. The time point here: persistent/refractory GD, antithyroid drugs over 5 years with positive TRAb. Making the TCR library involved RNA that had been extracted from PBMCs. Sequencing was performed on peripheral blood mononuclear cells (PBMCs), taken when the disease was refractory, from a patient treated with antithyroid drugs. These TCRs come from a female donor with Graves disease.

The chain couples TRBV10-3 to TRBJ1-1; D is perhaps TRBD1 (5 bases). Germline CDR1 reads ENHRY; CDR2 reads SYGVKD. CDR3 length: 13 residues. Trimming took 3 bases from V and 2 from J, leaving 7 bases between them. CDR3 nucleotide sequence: TGTGCCATCAGTGACAGGGACAACACTGAAGCTTTCTTT. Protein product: CAISDRDNTEAFF.

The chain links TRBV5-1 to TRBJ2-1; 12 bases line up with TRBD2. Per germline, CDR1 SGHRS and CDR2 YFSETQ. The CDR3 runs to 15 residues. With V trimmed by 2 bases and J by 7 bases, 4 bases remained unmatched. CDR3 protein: CASSLRLAGVNEQFF. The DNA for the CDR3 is TGCGCCAGCAGCTTAAGACTAGCGGGGGTGAATGAGCAGTTCTTC.

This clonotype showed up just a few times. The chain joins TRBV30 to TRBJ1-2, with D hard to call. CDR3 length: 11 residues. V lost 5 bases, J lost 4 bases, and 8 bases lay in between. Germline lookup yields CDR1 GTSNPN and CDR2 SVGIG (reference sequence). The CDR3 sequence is CAWLAGYGYTF. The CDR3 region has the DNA TGTGCCTGGTTAGCAGGCTATGGCTACACCTTC.

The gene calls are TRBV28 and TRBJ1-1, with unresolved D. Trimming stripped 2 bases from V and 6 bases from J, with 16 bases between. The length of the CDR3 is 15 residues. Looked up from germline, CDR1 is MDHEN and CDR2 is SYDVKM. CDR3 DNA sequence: TGTGCCAGCAGTTTACCGTCGATTGTCGCCCCTGAAGCTTTCTTT. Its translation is CASSLPSIVAPEAFF.

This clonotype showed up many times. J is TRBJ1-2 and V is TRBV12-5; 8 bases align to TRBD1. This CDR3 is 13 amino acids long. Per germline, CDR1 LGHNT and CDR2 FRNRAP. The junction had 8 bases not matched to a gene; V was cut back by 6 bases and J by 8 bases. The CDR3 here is CASGPGQGEGYTF. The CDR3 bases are TGTGCTAGTGGCCCAGGACAGGGAGAAGGCTACACCTTC.

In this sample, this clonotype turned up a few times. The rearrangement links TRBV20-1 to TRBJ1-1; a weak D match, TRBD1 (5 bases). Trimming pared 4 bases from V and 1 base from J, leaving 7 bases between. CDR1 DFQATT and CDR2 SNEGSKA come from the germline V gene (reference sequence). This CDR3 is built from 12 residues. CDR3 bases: TGCAGTGCTAACGGGGGGAACACTGAAGCTTTCTTT. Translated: CSANGGNTEAFF.